The T cell receptor beta chain under discussion was sequenced for a study of long-term antiretroviral therapy in people with HIV. Samples were assayed with immunoSEQ v3.0 at survey level. The data were produced by immunoSEQ multiplex PCR, yet TCRdb's version contains in-frame clones alone and is incomplete. The sample lists about 48,000 clones, about 80% occurring once. CDR3 length: 18 residues. V gave up 4 bases and J gave up 1 base; unmatched junction bases: 12. Per the germline V gene, CDR1 is MDHEN and CDR2 is SYDVKM. This chain joins TRBV28 and TRBJ2-2; TRBD2 aligns across 7 bases. The sample was unsorted PBMCs, taken 0.8 years after starting antiretroviral therapy. The source of this sequence is a woman in her late teens or twenties with HIV. The CDR3 protein is CASSWPIGGGQNTGELFF. The CDR3 bases are TGTGCCAGCAGTTGGCCGATTGGGGGAGGGCAGAACACCGGGGAGCTGTTTTTT.